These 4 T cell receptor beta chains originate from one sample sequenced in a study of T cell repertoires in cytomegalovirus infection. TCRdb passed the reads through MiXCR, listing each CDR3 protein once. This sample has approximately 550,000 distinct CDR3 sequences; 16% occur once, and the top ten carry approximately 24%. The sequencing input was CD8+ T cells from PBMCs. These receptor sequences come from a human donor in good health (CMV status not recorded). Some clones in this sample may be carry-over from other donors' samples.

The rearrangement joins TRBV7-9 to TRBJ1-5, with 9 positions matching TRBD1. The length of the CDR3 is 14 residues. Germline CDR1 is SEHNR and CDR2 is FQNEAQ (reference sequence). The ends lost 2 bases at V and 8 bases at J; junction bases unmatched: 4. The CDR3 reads CASSLTGGMEPQHF. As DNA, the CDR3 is TGTGCCAGCAGCTTAACAGGGGGCATGGAGCCCCAGCATTTT.

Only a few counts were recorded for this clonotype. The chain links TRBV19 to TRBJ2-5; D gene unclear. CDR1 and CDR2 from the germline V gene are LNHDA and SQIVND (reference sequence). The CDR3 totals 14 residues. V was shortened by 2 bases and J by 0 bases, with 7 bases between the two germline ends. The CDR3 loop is CASSIPGYQETQYF. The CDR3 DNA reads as TGTGCCAGTAGTATACCCGGGTACCAAGAGACCCAGTACTTC.

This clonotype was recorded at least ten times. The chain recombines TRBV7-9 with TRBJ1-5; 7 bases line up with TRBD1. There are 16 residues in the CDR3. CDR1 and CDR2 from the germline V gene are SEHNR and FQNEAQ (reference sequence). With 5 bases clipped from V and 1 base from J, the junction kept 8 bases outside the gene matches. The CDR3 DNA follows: TGTGCCAGCAGCGATGGGACAGCCGGGAGCAATCAGCCCCAGCATTTT. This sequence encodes CASSDGTAGSNQPQHF.

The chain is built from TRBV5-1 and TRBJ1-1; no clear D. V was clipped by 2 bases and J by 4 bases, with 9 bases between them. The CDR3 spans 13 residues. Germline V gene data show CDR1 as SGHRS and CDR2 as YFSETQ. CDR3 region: CASSLKERTEAFF. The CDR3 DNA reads TGCGCCAGCAGCTTAAAGGAGCGCACTGAAGCTTTCTTT.